Listed below are T cell receptor beta chains from one sample, sequenced in a study of OX40 agonist ivuxolimab in advanced cancers. TCRdb keeps only in-frame clones here, not all; method: immunoSEQ multiplex PCR. The repertoire has approximately 82,000 clones, about 90% of them found once; the top ten carry approximately 4%. The sample in question was CD4+ or CD8+ T cells sorted from blood, obtained in a trial of the OX40 agonist ivuxolimab. These receptors were obtained from an adult with an advanced solid tumor such as melanoma, head and neck, liver or kidney cancer. The CDR3 runs from the conserved cysteine through the conserved F or W. The order of the fields is clone size, J gene, D gene, V gene, CDR3 DNA, CDR3 protein. The D gene is left open where the match is weak. Part of the rows lack a size; the others show once, few, many or a class for expanded clones.

clone size: -
J gene: TRBJ2-3
D gene: -
V gene: TRBV2
CDR3 DNA: TGTGCCAGCAGCTTCACAGATACGCAGTATTTT
CDR3 protein: CASSFTDTQYF

clone size: -
J gene: TRBJ1-3
D gene: TRBD1
V gene: TRBV5-1
CDR3 DNA: TGCGCCAGCAGCTTGTACCCAGGGGGCTTGGCTGGAAACACCATATATTTT
CDR3 protein: CASSLYPGGLAGNTIYF

clone size: -
J gene: TRBJ2-1
D gene: TRBD2
V gene: TRBV2
CDR3 DNA: TGTGCCAGCGGTGGGGGGAGGGCCTACAATGAGCAGTTCTTC
CDR3 protein: CASGGGRAYNEQFF

clone size: -
J gene: TRBJ2-7
D gene: -
V gene: TRBV7-8
CDR3 DNA: TGTGCCAGCAGCCCCCGACAGACCAACTACGAGCAGTACTTC
CDR3 protein: CASSPRQTNYEQYF

clone size: -
J gene: TRBJ2-7
D gene: -
V gene: TRBV18
CDR3 DNA: TGTGCCAGCTCACCACCGATGGTGGGAGAGGGTTACGAGCAGTACTTC
CDR3 protein: CASSPPMVGEGYEQYF

clone size: -
J gene: TRBJ1-1
D gene: -
V gene: TRBV28
CDR3 DNA: TGTGCCAGCCGTGGGTCGGGGCCCTTGACTGAAGCTTTCTTT
CDR3 protein: CASRGSGPLTEAFF

clone size: once
J gene: TRBJ2-5
D gene: TRBD1
V gene: TRBV6-5
CDR3 DNA: TGTGCCAGCAGTTCACAGGGGGATCAACAAGAGACCCAGTACTTC
CDR3 protein: CASSSQGDQQETQYF

clone size: -
J gene: TRBJ2-1
D gene: -
V gene: TRBV7-7
CDR3 DNA: TGTGCTAGCAGCCCGAACCCGCTTGTCAATGAGCAGTTCTTC
CDR3 protein: CASSPNPLVNEQFF

clone size: -
J gene: TRBJ1-3
D gene: -
V gene: TRBV7-6
CDR3 DNA: TGTGCCAGCAGCTCTCAGGTATCCTCTGGAAACACCATATATTTT
CDR3 protein: CASSSQVSSGNTIYF

clone size: -
J gene: TRBJ2-1
D gene: TRBD2
V gene: TRBV6-5
CDR3 DNA: TGTGCCAGCACCTACTCATCGGGAGGGAACAATGAGCAGTTCTTC
CDR3 protein: CASTYSSGGNNEQFF

clone size: -
J gene: TRBJ2-1
D gene: TRBD2
V gene: TRBV7-3
CDR3 DNA: TGTGCCAGCAGACCTGCGGGAGGTAATGAGCAGTTCTTC
CDR3 protein: CASRPAGGNEQFF